This TCR beta chain was sequenced in a study of breast tumors, draining lymph nodes, adjacent tissues. Germline loops: CDR1 SGDLS, CDR2 YYNGEE. This CDR3 has 17 residues. Germline trimming cut 0 bases from V and 6 bases from J; bases unmatched to any gene: 5. Breast cancer patients provided tissue from their axillary draining lymph nodes. MiXCR was run by TCRdb on the multiplex PCR reads, yielding one entry per CDR3 protein. This sample has under 250,000 distinct CDR3 sequences, with less than 40% found just once. The gene calls are TRBV9 and TRBJ1-6; 11 bases align to TRBD1. The sequenced material came from axillary lymph node tissue. The receptor comes from a female donor with breast cancer. Some clones in this sample may be carry-over from other donors' samples. CDR3 sequence (DNA): TGTGCCAGCAGCGTAGTCACAGGGACAGGGGGTAATTCACCCCTCCACTTT. Amino acids: CASSVVTGTGGNSPLHF.